The clone carrying this TCR beta chain was counted ten times or more. The antigen remains undetermined. CDR3 length: 14 residues. V lost 6 bases and J 4 bases, leaving 13 bases between the germline ends. The record originates from a study of T-cell memory formation after mild COVID-19. Study-level background: In these data, TCR clusters were largely donor specific.

Study results and caveats: The authors left the SARS-CoV-2 specificity of second-wave clones peaking on day 37 unconfirmed.

TCRdb analysed the 5' RACE reads with MiXCR anew, one entry per CDR3 protein. This sample has about 400,000 distinct CDR3 sequences, with roughly 15% found just once. This clonotype originated in a man aged 18 to 35 who had mild COVID-19 (a few samples of this study predate the infection). Cell type and time point are not known. The rearrangement joins TRBV12-3 or TRBV12-4 to TRBJ1-3; tentative D call: TRBD1 (5 bases). The source material was PBMCs or a T cell subset sorted from them (not recorded which). The CDR3 here is CASRTTVTGNTIYF. The CDR3 coding sequence is TGTGCCAGCAGAACGACAGTGACGGGAAACACCATATATTTT.